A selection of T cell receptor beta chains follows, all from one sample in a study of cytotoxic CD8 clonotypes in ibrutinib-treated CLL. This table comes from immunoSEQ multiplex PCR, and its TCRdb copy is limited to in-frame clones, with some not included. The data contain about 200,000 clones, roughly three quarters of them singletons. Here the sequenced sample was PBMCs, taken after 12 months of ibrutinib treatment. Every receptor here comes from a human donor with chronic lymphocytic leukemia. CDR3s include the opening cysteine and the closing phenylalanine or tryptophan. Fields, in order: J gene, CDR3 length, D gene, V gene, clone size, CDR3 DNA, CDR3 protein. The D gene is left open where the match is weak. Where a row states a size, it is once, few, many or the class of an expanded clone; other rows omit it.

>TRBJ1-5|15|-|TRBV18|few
TGTGCCAGCTCACCATCCAGACAGAGAAATCAGCCCCAGCATTTT
CASSPSRQRNQPQHF
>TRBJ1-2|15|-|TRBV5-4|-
TGTGCCAGCAGCTTGGCACAGGGTGGCGGCTATGGCTACACCTTC
CASSLAQGGGYGYTF
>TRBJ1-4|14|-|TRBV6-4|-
TGTGCCAGCAGTGACGGGCAGGGCGGGGAAAAACTGTTTTTT
CASSDGQGGEKLFF
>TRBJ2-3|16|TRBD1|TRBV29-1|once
TGCAGCGTTGAAGATCCGGAGGGACAGGGTAGGGATACGCAGTATTTT
CSVEDPEGQGRDTQYF
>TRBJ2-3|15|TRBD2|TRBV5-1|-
TGCGCCAGCAGCTTATCTAGCGGGATCGCAGATACGCAGTATTTT
CASSLSSGIADTQYF
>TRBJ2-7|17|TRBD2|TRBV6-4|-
TGTGCCAGCACCAGGACTAGCGGGGACATTCTCTCCTACGAGCAGTACTTC
CASTRTSGDILSYEQYF
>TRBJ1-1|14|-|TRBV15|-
TGTGCCACCAGCAGAGATCAGGGGTCCACTGAAGCTTTCTTT
CATSRDQGSTEAFF
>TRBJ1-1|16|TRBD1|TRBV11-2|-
TGTGCCAGCAGCTTAGATCGGACAGGGTGGAACACTGAAGCTTTCTTT
CASSLDRTGWNTEAFF
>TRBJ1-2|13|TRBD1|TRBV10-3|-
TGTGCCATCAGCCTGGACAGGGCCTTTGGCTACACCTTC
CAISLDRAFGYTF
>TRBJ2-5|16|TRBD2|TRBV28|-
TGTGCCAGCAGTCGTCCCGGGACTAGCCTTGAAGAGACCCAGTACTTC
CASSRPGTSLEETQYF
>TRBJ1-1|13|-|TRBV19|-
TGTGCCAGTAGTATAGATAGGAGGGCTGAAGCTTTCTTT
CASSIDRRAEAFF
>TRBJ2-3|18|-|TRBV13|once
TGTGCCAGCAGCGCACAAGGACTCGGAGGGATCGGCACAGATACGCAGTATTTT
CASSAQGLGGIGTDTQYF
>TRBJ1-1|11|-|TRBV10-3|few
TGTGCCATTCAGCAGAACACTGAAGCTTTCTTT
CAIQQNTEAFF
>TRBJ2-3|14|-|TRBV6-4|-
TGTGCCAGCAGCCAGGAGGCAGCCACAGATACGCAGTATTTT
CASSQEAATDTQYF
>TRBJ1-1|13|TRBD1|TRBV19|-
TGTGCCAGTCGAACAGGGGGCGCGACTGAAGCTTTCTTT
CASRTGGATEAFF
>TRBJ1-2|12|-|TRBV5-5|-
TGTGCCAGCAGCTTTCTAACGAATGGCTACACCTTC
CASSFLTNGYTF
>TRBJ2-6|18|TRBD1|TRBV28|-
TGTGCCAGCAGTTCTCCTCCGGGACAGTACTCTGGGGCCAACGTCCTGACTTTC
CASSSPPGQYSGANVLTF
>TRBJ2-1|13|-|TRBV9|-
TGTGCCAGCAGTCGATCTAGCGCCAATGAGCAGTTCTTC
CASSRSSANEQFF
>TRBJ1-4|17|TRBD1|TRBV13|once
TGTGCCAGCAGCTCAACCGGACAGGGGGCCACTAATGAAAAACTGTTTTTT
CASSSTGQGATNEKLFF
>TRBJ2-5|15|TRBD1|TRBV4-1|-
TGCGCCAGCAGCCAAGATGGGACAGCAACGGAGACCCAGTACTTC
CASSQDGTATETQYF
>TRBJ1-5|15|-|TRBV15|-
TGTGCCACCAGCAGAGAGGGACCGGGCAATCAGCCCCAGCATTTT
CATSREGPGNQPQHF
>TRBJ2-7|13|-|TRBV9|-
TGTGCCAGCAGCGCGGGATCTTTCTACGAGCAGTACTTC
CASSAGSFYEQYF
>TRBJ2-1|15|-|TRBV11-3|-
TGTGCCAGCAGCTCAGGGGTTGGTCTCTACAATGAGCAGTTCTTC
CASSSGVGLYNEQFF
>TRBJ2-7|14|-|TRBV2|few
TGTGCCAGCAGTGACCAGAATTCCTCCTACGAGCAGTACTTC
CASSDQNSSYEQYF
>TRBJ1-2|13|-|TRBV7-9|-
TGTGCCAGCAGCCCCCCGGGACTGGGTGGCTACACCTTC
CASSPPGLGGYTF
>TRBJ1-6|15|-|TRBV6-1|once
TGTGCCAGCAATGGGGGGCAAGCATATAATTCACCCCTCCACTTT
CASNGGQAYNSPLHF
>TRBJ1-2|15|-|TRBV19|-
TGTGCCAGTAGTATTGGACAAGTTGGGGGACATGGCTACACCTTC
CASSIGQVGGHGYTF
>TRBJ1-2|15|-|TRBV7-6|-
TGTGCCAGCAGCTCCCGGATGGCAGATCACGAGGGCTACACCTTC
CASSSRMADHEGYTF
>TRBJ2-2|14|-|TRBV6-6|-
TGTGCCAGCTACAGACAGGAGAACACCGGGGAGCTGTTTTTT
CASYRQENTGELFF
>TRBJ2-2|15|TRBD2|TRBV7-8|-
TGTGCCAGCAGCCCGGGACTAGCCCTGGGGGGGGAGCTGTTTTTT
CASSPGLALGGELFF
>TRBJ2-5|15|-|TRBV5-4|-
TGTGCCAGCAGCCCGCCGGGAAACCAGGGGGAGACCCAGTACTTC
CASSPPGNQGETQYF
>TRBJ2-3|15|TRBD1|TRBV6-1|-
TGTGCCAGCAGGGAACCGGGACAGGGGAGGGATACGCAGTATTTT
CASREPGQGRDTQYF
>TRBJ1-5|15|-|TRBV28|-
TGTGCCAGCTCTCTTGGGGGGGCGGGTAATCAGCCCCAGCATTTT
CASSLGGAGNQPQHF
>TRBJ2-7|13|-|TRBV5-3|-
TGTGCCAGAAGCTTTTACACTAAATACGAGCAGTACTTC
CARSFYTKYEQYF
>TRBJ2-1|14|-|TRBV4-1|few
TGCGCCAGCAGGGACTCCTACTCCTACAATGAGCAGTTCTTC
CASRDSYSYNEQFF
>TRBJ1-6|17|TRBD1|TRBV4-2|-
TGTGCCAGCAGCCAGCACTCTTTGGGACAGGGGGATTCACCCCTCCACTTT
CASSQHSLGQGDSPLHF
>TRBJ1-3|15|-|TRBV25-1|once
TGTGCCAGCAGCGCCCCCGGGGGTTCAGGAAACACCATATATTTT
CASSAPGGSGNTIYF
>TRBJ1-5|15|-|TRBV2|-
TGTGCCAGCAGTCTTTCCGGGCGGTTCACTCAGCCCCAGCATTTT
CASSLSGRFTQPQHF
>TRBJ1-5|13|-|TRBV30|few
TGTGCCTGGACTTGGAACAGCAATCAGCCCCAGCATTTT
CAWTWNSNQPQHF
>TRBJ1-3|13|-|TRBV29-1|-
TGCAGCGTTTCGTGGGGGCCTGGAAACACCATATATTTT
CSVSWGPGNTIYF
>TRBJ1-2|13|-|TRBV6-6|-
TGTGCCAGCGGGGCAGGGACTAACTATGGCTACACCTTC
CASGAGTNYGYTF
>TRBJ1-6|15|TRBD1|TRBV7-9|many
TGTGCCAGCAGAGCAGGGACAGCGGTTAATTCACCCCTCCACTTT
CASRAGTAVNSPLHF
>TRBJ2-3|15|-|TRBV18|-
TGTGCCAGCTCACCTCGGGACATAAGCACAGATACGCAGTATTTT
CASSPRDISTDTQYF
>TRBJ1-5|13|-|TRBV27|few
TGTGCCAGCAGTCGGCAGGGTCATCAGCCCCAGCATTTT
CASSRQGHQPQHF
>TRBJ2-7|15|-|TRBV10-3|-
TGTGCCATCAGTGATTCCGGACAGCCTCTTTACGAGCAGTACTTC
CAISDSGQPLYEQYF
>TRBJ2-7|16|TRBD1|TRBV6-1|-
TGTGCCAGCAGTGCCAGACCGGGACAGGGGGCGTACGAGCAGTACTTC
CASSARPGQGAYEQYF
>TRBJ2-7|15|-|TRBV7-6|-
TGTGCCAGCGGACCCCGACAGGCGGAAATCTACGAGCAGTACTTC
CASGPRQAEIYEQYF
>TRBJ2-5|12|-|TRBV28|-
TGTGCCAGCAGTACGGGAGTGGAGACCCAGTACTTC
CASSTGVETQYF
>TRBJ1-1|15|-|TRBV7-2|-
TGTGCCAGCAGCTTACAGGACCACCTGGACACTGAAGCTTTCTTT
CASSLQDHLDTEAFF
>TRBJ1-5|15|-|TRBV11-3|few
TGTGCCAGCAGCTTAGTTCAGGGGAGCAATCAGCCCCAGCATTTT
CASSLVQGSNQPQHF
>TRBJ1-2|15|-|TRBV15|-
TGTGCCACCAGCAATAAGGGGGGGAATAACTATGGCTACACCTTC
CATSNKGGNNYGYTF